These T cell receptor beta chains were read from a single sample in a study of long-term antiretroviral therapy in people with HIV. Sequencing used immunoSEQ multiplex PCR; TCRdb keeps in-frame clones, though not all of them. In the table there are approximately 45,000 clones, 86% of which are singletons. The source was unsorted PBMCs, collected 0.1 years before starting antiretroviral therapy. These receptors came from a woman in her forties or fifties with HIV. Each CDR3 is given with its conserved first and last residue. D genes are given only for firm matches. Size values are once, few and many counts, or a class for expanded clones, and some rows have none.

cdr3_nt | cdr3_aa | j_call | d_call | clone_size | v_call
TGCGCCAGCAGCTTGGAAGATGGAAAACTGTTTTTT | CASSLEDGKLFF | TRBJ1-4 | . | . | TRBV5-1
TGTGCCAGTAGTATAAATCAGGGGAAGTATGGCTACACCTTC | CASSINQGKYGYTF | TRBJ1-2 | . | . | TRBV19
TGTGCCAGCAGCTTGGACAATCTAGCCAAAAACATTCAGTACTTC | CASSLDNLAKNIQYF | TRBJ2-4 | . | . | TRBV7-9
TGTGCCAGCAGCGTAGGGGGCAGTAATGAAAAACTGTTTTTT | CASSVGGSNEKLFF | TRBJ1-4 | . | . | TRBV9
TGCGCCAGCAGCCAGCGGGGCAGGGGGGGTAGTTTCTCCTATGGCTACACCTTC | CASSQRGRGGSFSYGYTF | TRBJ1-2 | TRBD1 | . | TRBV10-1
TGCGCCAGCAGTGAGTTTCCTAGCGGGAGGTACAATGAGCAGTTCTTC | CASSEFPSGRYNEQFF | TRBJ2-1 | TRBD2 | . | TRBV10-2
TGCGCCAGCAGCCCGGCTAGCGGGGGCCCCTCTTACAATGAGCAGTTCTTC | CASSPASGGPSYNEQFF | TRBJ2-1 | TRBD2 | once | TRBV4-3
TGCGCCAGCAGCTCGACCGGGACAGGGGTTCATGGCTACACCTTC | CASSSTGTGVHGYTF | TRBJ1-2 | TRBD1 | . | TRBV5-1
TGTGCCAGCTCACCGGCTAGCGGGGGGTCCTACGAGCAGTACTTC | CASSPASGGSYEQYF | TRBJ2-7 | TRBD2 | . | TRBV18
TGTGCCATCAGGGGGACTAGCGGGGGGCAAATGCCCGATGAGCAGTTCTTC | CAIRGTSGGQMPDEQFF | TRBJ2-1 | TRBD2 | . | TRBV10-3
TGCGCCAGCAGCCAAGTTCTGACGGTCAATCAGCCCCAGCATTTT | CASSQVLTVNQPQHF | TRBJ1-5 | . | . | TRBV4-1
TGTGCCAGCACCTCGAACGGATTTAATGAAAAACTGTTTTTT | CASTSNGFNEKLFF | TRBJ1-4 | . | . | TRBV5-4
TGTGCCAGCAGTTACTCGACTGTCTCAGAGACCCAGTACTTC | CASSYSTVSETQYF | TRBJ2-5 | . | . | TRBV6-5
TGTGCCAGCGGGGGACAGGGGAGCTCTGGAAACACCATATATTTT | CASGGQGSSGNTIYF | TRBJ1-3 | TRBD1 | . | TRBV6-4
TGTGCCAGCAGTTGGGACTCCGATTCCTACAATGAGCAGTTCTTC | CASSWDSDSYNEQFF | TRBJ2-1 | . | . | TRBV6-6
TGTGCCTGGAGTGTTGGGGGGGGAAACACCATATATTTT | CAWSVGGGNTIYF | TRBJ1-3 | . | . | TRBV30
TGTGCCAGCAGCTTATCTTCCGGGGCGGTGGAGACCCAGTACTTC | CASSLSSGAVETQYF | TRBJ2-5 | . | . | TRBV11-2
TGCGCCAGCCGCTGGGGACTAGCGACTTACAATGAGCAGTTCTTC | CASRWGLATYNEQFF | TRBJ2-1 | TRBD2 | once | TRBV4-1
TGTGCCAGCAGCCAAGATTTAGATAATTCACCCCTCCACTTT | CASSQDLDNSPLHF | TRBJ1-6 | . | . | TRBV4-2
TGTGCCAGCAGTGAAGCGCTGGGCGAGAACACTGAAGCTTTCTTT | CASSEALGENTEAFF | TRBJ1-1 | . | . | TRBV6-1
TGTGCCAGCAGCTTAAAGCGGGCAGGCGATGGCTACACCTTC | CASSLKRAGDGYTF | TRBJ1-2 | . | . | TRBV7-3
TGTGCCAGCTCACCAGGCCCCCCGAGTGAAAAACTGTTTTTT | CASSPGPPSEKLFF | TRBJ1-4 | . | . | TRBV18
TGTGCCAGCAGCTTAGGAACTAGCTATACCTACGAGCAGTACTTC | CASSLGTSYTYEQYF | TRBJ2-7 | . | few | TRBV5-4
TGTGCCAGCAGTATCCAGGGGGCAAGAGAAAAACTGTTTTTT | CASSIQGAREKLFF | TRBJ1-4 | TRBD1 | . | TRBV28
TGTGCCATCAGTTATTCCCCCCGACTAGCTTCCGTCTATGAGCAGTTCTTC | CAISYSPRLASVYEQFF | TRBJ2-1 | TRBD2 | . | TRBV10-3
TGTGCCAGCAGCGACGACAGGCGGAACACTGAAGCTTTCTTT | CASSDDRRNTEAFF | TRBJ1-1 | . | . | TRBV11-2
TGTGCCAGCATTGCGGGGGACTACAATGAGCAGTTCTTC | CASIAGDYNEQFF | TRBJ2-1 | TRBD2 | . | TRBV2
TGTGCCAGCAGCCCAAGGGACTATCCACAAGAGACCCAGTACTTC | CASSPRDYPQETQYF | TRBJ2-5 | TRBD2 | . | TRBV7-6
TGTGCCAGCAGTTACTCGGCGGGGGGGCTTGTCGAGCAGTACTTC | CASSYSAGGLVEQYF | TRBJ2-7 | TRBD2 | once | TRBV6-5